This passage covers 10 T cell receptor beta chains from one sample sequenced in a study of blood T cell repertoires in COVID-19. Method: immunoSEQ multiplex PCR; TCRdb's copy keeps in-frame clones and lacks some. The sample consists of 150,000 to 200,000 clones, 82% of them appearing once. The sample taken for sequencing was PBMCs or T cells enriched from blood (not recorded which). These receptors were collected from a man between 60 and 75 years old who had recovered from COVID-19.

The rearrangement joins TRBV18 to TRBJ2-2; D gene uncertain. Trimming took off 0 bases at V and 1 base at J, with 6 bases between the two ends. The CDR3 has 15 residues. Germline CDR1 and CDR2: KGHSH and LQKENI. This chain's CDR3 is CASSPPSGNTGELFF. The CDR3 DNA follows: TGTGCCAGCTCACCACCGTCCGGGAACACCGGGGAGCTGTTTTTT.

The chain combines TRBV6-5 with TRBJ1-1; a weak D match, TRBD1 (5 bases). CDR3 length: 15 amino acids. V shed 0 bases and J shed 4 bases, with 12 bases lying between them. Germline V CDR1 and CDR2: MNHEY, SVGAGI. CDR3 protein: CASSYSSRVGTEAFF. The CDR3, as DNA: TGTGCCAGCAGTTACTCGTCCAGGGTAGGCACTGAAGCTTTCTTT.

V usage is TRBV6-5 and J usage is TRBJ1-1; D might be TRBD1 (5 bases). The CDR3 spans 13 residues. The V end was cut by 3 bases, the J end by 4 bases, with 9 bases between. The germline V gene has CDR1 MNHEY and CDR2 SVGAGI. Here the CDR3 DNA reads TGTGCCAGCAGTTATGGGCAGGGCACTGAAGCTTTCTTT. Translated: CASSYGQGTEAFF.

This chain connects TRBV5-6 to TRBJ2-2; tentative D call: TRBD1 (6 bases). V lost 6 bases and J lost 4, with 13 bases in between. This CDR3 spans 14 amino acids. Germline V gene lookup returns CDR1 SGHDT and CDR2 YYEEEE. In DNA, the CDR3 is TGTGCCAGCAACAAATACAGGGCCACCGGGGAGCTGTTTTTT. It codes for CASNKYRATGELFF.

This chain connects TRBV4-2 to TRBJ2-3, with 13 bases identical to TRBD2. The CDR3 contains 17 residues. The V gene end was trimmed by 1 base and the J gene end by 1 base; junction bases not matched to a gene: 2. Germline V gene lookup returns CDR1 LGHNA and CDR2 YNFKEQ. The DNA for the CDR3 is TGTGCCAGCAGCCAAGTTGGACTAGCGGGAGGCACAGATACGCAGTATTTT. It yields the protein CASSQVGLAGGTDTQYF.

This chain connects TRBV19 to TRBJ2-7, with 7 positions matching TRBD1. CDR1 is LNHDA and CDR2 is SQIVND in the germline V gene (reference sequence). This CDR3 is 15 amino acids long. Trimming removed 1 base from V and 4 bases from J; junction bases left unmatched: 7. CDR3 protein: CASSIAWDSLYEQYF. The CDR3 DNA is TGTGCCAGTAGTATAGCTTGGGACAGCTTATACGAGCAGTACTTC. Full variable domain (outside the CDR3, taken from reference TRBV19 and TRBJ2-7): DGGITQSPKYLFRKEGQNVTLSCEQNLNHDAMYWYRQDPGQGLRLIYYSQIVNDFQKGDIAEGYSVSREKKESFPLTVTSAQKNPTAFYLCASSIAWDSLYEQYFGPGTRLTVT.

This clone was seen more than once but under ten times. The chain employs TRBV5-1 and TRBJ2-2, with TRBD2 identical over 8 bases. Germline V CDR1 and CDR2: SGHRS, YFSETQ. The CDR3 loop spans 14 amino acids. V shed 4 bases and J 1 base; nucleotides not matched to a gene: 0. CDR3 protein: CASSAGGNTGELFF. CDR3 DNA: TGCGCCAGCAGCGCGGGAGGGAACACCGGGGAGCTGTTTTTT.

On this clone itself: This same CDR3 is encoded by further DNA sequences in the sample. The chain recombines TRBV28 with TRBJ1-2; D is undetermined. Trimming pared 3 bases from V and 0 bases from J, leaving 8 bases between. CDR3 size: 14 residues. CDR1 MDHEN and CDR2 SYDVKM come from the germline V gene. CDR3 nucleotides: TGTGCCAGCAGTTTTGGTCAGGCTAACTATGGCTACACCTTC. This sequence encodes CASSFGQANYGYTF.

The genes are TRBV5-4 and TRBJ1-4; 7 bases are shared with TRBD1. The CDR3 runs to 14 residues. Germline trimming cut 4 bases from V and 5 bases from J; bases unmatched to any gene: 5. Germline CDR1 is SGHNT and CDR2 is YYREEE (reference sequence). This chain's CDR3 is CASSKGGANEKLFF. CDR3 nucleotides: TGTGCCAGCAGCAAAGGGGGCGCGAATGAAAAACTGTTTTTT.

The chain combines TRBV6-5 with TRBJ2-7, with 8 nucleotides matching TRBD1. The V segment lost 4 bases and the J segment 3 bases; nucleotides outside the gene matches: 5. The CDR3 sequence is 14 residues long. Germline V gene data show CDR1 as MNHEY and CDR2 as SVGAGI. CDR3 loop: CASSSPGTGYEQYF. As DNA, the CDR3 is TGTGCCAGCAGTTCTCCCGGGACAGGCTACGAGCAGTACTTC.